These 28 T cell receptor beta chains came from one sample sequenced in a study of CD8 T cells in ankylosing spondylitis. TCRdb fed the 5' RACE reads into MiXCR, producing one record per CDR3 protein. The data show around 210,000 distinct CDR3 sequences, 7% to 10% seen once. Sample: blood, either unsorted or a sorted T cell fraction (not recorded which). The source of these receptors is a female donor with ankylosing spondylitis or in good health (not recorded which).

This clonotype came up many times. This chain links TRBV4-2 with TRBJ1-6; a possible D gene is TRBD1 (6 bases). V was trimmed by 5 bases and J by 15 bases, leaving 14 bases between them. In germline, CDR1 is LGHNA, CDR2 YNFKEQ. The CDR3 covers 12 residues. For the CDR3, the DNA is TGTGCCAGCAGCTACAGGGTAGATCGCCTCCACTTT. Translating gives CASSYRVDRLHF.

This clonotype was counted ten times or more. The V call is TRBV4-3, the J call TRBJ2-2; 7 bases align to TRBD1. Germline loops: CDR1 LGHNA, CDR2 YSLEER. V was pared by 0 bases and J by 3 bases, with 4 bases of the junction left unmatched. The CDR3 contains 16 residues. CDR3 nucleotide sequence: TGCGCCAGCAGCCAAGATGGGGACAGTGACACCGGGGAGCTGTTTTTT. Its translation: CASSQDGDSDTGELFF.

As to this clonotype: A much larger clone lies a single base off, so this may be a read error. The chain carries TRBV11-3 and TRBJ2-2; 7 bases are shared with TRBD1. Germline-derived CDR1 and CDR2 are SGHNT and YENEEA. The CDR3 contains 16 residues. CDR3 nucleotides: TGTGTCAGCAGCCAAAGGGAGACAGGGAAGACCGGGGAGCTGTTTTTT. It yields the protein CVSSQRETGKTGELFF.

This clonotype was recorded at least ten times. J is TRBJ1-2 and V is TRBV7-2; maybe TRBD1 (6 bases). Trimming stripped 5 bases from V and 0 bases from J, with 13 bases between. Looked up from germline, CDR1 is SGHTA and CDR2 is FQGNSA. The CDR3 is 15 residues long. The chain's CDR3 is CASSPWDNSNYGYTF. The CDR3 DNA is TGTGCCAGCAGCCCCTGGGACAATTCTAACTATGGCTACACCTTC.

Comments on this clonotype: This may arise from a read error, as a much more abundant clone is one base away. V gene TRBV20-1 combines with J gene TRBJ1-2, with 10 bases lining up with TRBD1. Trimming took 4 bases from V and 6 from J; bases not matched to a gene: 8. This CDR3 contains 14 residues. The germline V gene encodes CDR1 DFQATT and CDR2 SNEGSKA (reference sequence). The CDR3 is CSAILRDRGHGYTF. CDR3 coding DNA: TGCAGTGCTATCCTCCGGGACAGGGGCCATGGCTACACCTTC.

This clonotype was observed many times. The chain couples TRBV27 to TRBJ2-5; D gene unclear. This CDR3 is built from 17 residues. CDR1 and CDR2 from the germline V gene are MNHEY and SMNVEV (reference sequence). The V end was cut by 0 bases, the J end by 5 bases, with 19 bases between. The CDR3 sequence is CASSLSTTTSRRETQYF. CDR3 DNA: TGTGCCAGCAGTTTATCGACGACGACATCTCGTAGGGAGACCCAGTACTTC.

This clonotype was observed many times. The CDR3 bases are TGTGCCAGCAGTGAATGGCGGAACTACGAGCAGTACTTC. The encoded protein is CASSEWRNYEQYF. J is TRBJ2-7 and V is TRBV6-1; D is ambiguous. Deletions cut 2 bases from V and 3 bases from J, with 8 bases between. The CDR3 consists of 13 residues. Germline V lookup: CDR1 MNHNS, CDR2 SASEGT.

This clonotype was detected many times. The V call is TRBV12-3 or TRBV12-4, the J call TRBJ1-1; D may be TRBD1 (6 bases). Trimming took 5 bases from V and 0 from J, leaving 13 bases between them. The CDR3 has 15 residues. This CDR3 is CASSPGQFMNTEAFF. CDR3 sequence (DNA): TGTGCCAGCAGTCCCGGACAGTTCATGAACACTGAAGCTTTCTTT.

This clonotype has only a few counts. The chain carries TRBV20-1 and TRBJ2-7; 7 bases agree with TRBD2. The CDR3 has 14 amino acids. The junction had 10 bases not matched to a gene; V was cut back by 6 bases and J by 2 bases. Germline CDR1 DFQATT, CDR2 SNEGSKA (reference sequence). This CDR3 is CSATSGGSPYEQYF. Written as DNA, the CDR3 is TGCAGTGCGACCTCGGGGGGATCCCCCTACGAGCAGTACTTC.

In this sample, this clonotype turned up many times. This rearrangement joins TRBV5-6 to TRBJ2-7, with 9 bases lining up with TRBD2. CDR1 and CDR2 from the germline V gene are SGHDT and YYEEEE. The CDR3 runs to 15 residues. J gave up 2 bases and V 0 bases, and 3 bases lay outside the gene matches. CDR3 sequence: CASSLAGGRAYEQYF. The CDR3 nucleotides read TGTGCCAGCAGCTTGGCTGGCGGGAGGGCCTACGAGCAGTACTTC.

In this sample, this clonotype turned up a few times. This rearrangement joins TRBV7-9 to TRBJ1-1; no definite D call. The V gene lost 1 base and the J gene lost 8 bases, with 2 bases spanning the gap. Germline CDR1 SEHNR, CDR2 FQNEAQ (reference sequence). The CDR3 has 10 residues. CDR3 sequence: CASSLVEAFF. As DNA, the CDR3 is TGTGCCAGCAGCTTAGTGGAAGCTTTCTTT.

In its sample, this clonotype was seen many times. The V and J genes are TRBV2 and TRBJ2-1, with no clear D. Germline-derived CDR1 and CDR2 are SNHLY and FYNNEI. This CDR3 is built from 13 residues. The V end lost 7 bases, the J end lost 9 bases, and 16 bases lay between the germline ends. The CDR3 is CASTDPTLGEQFF. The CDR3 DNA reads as TGTGCCAGCACCGATCCTACCTTGGGTGAGCAGTTCTTC. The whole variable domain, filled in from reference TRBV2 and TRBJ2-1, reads EPEVTQTPSHQVTQMGQEVILRCVPISNHLYFYWYRQILGQKVEFLVSFYNNEISEKSEIFDDQFSVERPDGSNFTLKIRSTKLEDSAMYFCASTDPTLGEQFFGPGTRLTVL.

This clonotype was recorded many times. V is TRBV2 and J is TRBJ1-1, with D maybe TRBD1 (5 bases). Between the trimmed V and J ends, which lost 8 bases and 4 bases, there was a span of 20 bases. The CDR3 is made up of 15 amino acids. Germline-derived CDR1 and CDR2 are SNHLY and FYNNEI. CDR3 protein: CASGGIGGGTTEAFF. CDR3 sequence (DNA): TGTGCCAGCGGGGGAATTGGGGGGGGTACCACTGAAGCTTTCTTT.

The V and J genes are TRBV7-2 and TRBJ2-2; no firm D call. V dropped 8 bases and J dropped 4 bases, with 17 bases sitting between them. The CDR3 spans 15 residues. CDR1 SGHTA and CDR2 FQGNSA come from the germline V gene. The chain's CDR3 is CASPHAGLTTGELFF. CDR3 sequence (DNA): TGTGCCAGCCCCCATGCCGGGCTAACCACCGGGGAGCTGTTTTTT.

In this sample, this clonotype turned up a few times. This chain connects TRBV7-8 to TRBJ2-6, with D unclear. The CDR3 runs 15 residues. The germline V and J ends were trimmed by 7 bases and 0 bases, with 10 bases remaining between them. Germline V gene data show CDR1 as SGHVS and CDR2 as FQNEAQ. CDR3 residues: CASTLGRSGANVLTF. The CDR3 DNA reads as TGTGCCAGCACCTTGGGTCGCTCTGGGGCCAACGTCCTGACTTTC.

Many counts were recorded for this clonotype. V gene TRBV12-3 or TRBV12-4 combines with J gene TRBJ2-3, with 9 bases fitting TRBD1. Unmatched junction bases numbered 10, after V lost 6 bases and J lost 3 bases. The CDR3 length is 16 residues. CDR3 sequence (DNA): TGTGCCAGCAGCCAAAGGGACAGGGCGTTTACAGATACGCAGTATTTT. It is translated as CASSQRDRAFTDTQYF.

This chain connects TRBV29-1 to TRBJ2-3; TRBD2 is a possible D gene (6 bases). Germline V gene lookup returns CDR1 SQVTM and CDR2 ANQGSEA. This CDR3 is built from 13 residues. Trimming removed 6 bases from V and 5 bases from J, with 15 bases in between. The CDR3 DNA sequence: TGCAGCGTGGAGGGTCCGGTGGGAGATACGCAGTATTTT. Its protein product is CSVEGPVGDTQYF.

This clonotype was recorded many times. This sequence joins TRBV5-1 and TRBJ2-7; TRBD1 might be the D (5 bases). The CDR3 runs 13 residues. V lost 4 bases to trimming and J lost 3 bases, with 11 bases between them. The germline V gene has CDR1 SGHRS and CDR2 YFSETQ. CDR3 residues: CASSTDQGYEQYF. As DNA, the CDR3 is TGCGCCAGCAGCACAGACCAGGGCTACGAGCAGTACTTC. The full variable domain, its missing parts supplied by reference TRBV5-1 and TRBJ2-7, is KAGVTQTPRYLIKTRGQQVTLSCSPISGHRSVSWYQQTPGQGLQFLFEYFSETQRNKGNFPGRFSGRQFSNSRSEMNVSTLELGDSALYLCASSTDQGYEQYFGPGTRLTVT.

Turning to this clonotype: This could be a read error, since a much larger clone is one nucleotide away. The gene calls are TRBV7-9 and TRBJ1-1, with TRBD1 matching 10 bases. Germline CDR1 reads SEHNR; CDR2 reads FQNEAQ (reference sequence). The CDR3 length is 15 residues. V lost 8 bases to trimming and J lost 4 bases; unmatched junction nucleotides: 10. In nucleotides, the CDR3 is TGTGCCAGCGGCCGACAGGGGGCCATAAGCACTGAAGCTTTCTTT. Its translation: CASGRQGAISTEAFF. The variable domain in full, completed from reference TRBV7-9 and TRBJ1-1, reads DTGVSQNPRHKITKRGQNVTFRCDPISEHNRLYWYRQTLGQGPEFLTYFQNEAQLEKSRLLSDRFSAERPKGSFSTLEIQRTEQGDSAMYLCASGRQGAISTEAFFGQGTRLTVV.

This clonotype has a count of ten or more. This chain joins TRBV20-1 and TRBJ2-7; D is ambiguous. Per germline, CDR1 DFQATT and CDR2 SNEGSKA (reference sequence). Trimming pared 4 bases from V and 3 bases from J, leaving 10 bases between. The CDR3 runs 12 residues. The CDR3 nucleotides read TGCAGTGCTATGGAGCTTAGCTACGAGCAGTACTTC. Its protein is CSAMELSYEQYF.

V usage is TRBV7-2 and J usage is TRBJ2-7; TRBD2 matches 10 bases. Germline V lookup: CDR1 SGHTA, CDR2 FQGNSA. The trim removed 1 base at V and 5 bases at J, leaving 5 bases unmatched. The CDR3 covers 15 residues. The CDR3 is CASSLVSLAGDEQYF. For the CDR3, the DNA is TGTGCCAGCAGCTTAGTGTCTCTAGCGGGAGACGAGCAGTACTTC. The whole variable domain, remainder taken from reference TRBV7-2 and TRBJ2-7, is GAGVSQSPSNKVTEKGKDVELRCDPISGHTALYWYRQSLGQGLEFLIYFQGNSAPDKSGLPSDRFSAERTGGSVSTLTIQRTQQEDSAVYLCASSLVSLAGDEQYFGPGTRLTVT.

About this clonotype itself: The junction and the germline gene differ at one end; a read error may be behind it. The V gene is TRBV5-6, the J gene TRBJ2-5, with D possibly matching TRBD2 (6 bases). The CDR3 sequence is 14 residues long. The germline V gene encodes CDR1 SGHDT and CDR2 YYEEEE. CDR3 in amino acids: CACSLGGTQETQYF. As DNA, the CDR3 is TGTGCCTGCAGCTTGGGCGGGACCCAGGAGACCCAGTACTTC.

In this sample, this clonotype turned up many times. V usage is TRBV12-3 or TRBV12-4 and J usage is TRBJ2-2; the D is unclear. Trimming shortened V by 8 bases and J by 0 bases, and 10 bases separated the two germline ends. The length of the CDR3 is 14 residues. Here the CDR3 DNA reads TGTGCCAGCTTCTACCAAGCGAACACCGGGGAGCTGTTTTTT. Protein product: CASFYQANTGELFF.

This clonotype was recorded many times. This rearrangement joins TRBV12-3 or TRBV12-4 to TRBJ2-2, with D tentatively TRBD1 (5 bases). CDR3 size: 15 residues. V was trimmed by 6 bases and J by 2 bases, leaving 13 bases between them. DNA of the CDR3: TGTGCCAGCAGCCCTTCAGGGATCAACACCGGGGAGCTGTTTTTT. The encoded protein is CASSPSGINTGELFF.

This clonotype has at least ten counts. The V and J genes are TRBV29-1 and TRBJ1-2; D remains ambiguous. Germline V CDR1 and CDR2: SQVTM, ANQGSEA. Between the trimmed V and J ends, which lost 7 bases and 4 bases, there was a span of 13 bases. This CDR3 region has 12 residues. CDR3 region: CSGGDLSYGYTF. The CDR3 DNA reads TGCAGCGGGGGTGATTTGAGCTATGGCTACACCTTC.

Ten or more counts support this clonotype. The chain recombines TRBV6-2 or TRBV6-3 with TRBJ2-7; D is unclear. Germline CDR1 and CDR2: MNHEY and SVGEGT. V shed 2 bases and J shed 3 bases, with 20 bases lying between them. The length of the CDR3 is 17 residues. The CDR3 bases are TGTGCCAGCAGTTACCCATCCAAGGGTCGGAGCGACTACGAGCAGTACTTC. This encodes CASSYPSKGRSDYEQYF.

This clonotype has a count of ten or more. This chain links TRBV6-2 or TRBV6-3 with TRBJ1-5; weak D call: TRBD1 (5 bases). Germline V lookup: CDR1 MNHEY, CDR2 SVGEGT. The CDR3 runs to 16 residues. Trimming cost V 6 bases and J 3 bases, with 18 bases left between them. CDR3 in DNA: TGTGCCAGCAGCCTTTCCGGGGGGGTCTCCAATCAGCCCCAGCATTTT. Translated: CASSLSGGVSNQPQHF.

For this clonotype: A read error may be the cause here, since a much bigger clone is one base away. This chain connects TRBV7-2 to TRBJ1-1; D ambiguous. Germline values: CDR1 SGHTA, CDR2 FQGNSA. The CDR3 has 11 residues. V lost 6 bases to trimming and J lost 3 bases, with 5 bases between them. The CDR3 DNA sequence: TGTGCCAGCAGGGCTGACACTGAAGCTTTCTTT. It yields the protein CASRADTEAFF. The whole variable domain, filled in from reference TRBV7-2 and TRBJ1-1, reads GAGVSQSPSNKVTEKGKDVELRCDPISGHTALYWYRQSLGQGLEFLIYFQGNSAPDKSGLPSDRFSAERTGGSVSTLTIQRTQQEDSAVYLCASRADTEAFFGQGTRLTVV.